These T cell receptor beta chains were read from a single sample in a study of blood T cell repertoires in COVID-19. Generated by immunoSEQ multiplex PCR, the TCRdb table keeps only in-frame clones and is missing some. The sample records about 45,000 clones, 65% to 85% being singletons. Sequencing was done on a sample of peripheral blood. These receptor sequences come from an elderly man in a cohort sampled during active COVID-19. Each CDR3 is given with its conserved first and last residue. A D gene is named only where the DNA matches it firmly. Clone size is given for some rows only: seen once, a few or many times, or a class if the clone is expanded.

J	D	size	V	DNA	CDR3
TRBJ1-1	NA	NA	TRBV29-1	TGCAGCGTTGAAAGGGGTAGTCCTGAAGCTTTCTTT	CSVERGSPEAFF
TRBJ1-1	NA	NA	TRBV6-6	TGTGCCAGCAGTTATGACTACAGAACACTAAACACTGAAGCTTTCTTT	CASSYDYRTLNTEAFF
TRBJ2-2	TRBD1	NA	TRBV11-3	TGTGCCAGCAGCCTAGGACAGGGCGAAACCGGGGAGCTGTTTTTT	CASSLGQGETGELFF
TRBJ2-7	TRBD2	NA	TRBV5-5	TGTGCCAGCAGACTCCCGGGACTAGCTCTCGAGCAGTACTTC	CASRLPGLALEQYF
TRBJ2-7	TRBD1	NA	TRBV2	TGTGCCAGCATCAAACAACAGGGGTCCGAGCAGTACTTC	CASIKQQGSEQYF
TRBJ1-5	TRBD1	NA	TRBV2	TGTGCCAGCACTGGGGACAGCCATAGCAATCAGCCCCAGCATTTT	CASTGDSHSNQPQHF
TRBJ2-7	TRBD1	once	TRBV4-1	TGCGCCAGCAGCCAAGATTTAGGGACAGGGGAACCCTACGAGCAGTACTTC	CASSQDLGTGEPYEQYF
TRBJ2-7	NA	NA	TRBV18	TGTGCCAGCTCACCCTCGTGGACTTCCGACTACGAGCAGTACTTC	CASSPSWTSDYEQYF
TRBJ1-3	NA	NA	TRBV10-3	TGTGCCATCAGTGAGGCTTACAGTAGCTCTGGAAACACCATATATTTT	CAISEAYSSSGNTIYF
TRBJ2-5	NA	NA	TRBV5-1	TGCGCCAGCAGCGTGACAGGTTATCAAGAGACCCAGTACTTC	CASSVTGYQETQYF
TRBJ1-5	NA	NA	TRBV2	TGTGCCAGCAGTGACTCGGGGTATGGTCAGCCCCAGCATTTT	CASSDSGYGQPQHF
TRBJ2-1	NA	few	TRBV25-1	TGTGCCAGCAGTGATGACAGACCCTACAATGAGCAGTTCTTC	CASSDDRPYNEQFF
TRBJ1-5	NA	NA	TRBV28	TGTGCCAGCAGGCCCTCCGCGGGTCGTAGCAATCAGCCCCAGCATTTT	CASRPSAGRSNQPQHF
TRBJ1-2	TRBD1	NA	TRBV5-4	TGTGCCAGCAGCTCCCGGACAGGGAAAAAGGGTGGCTACACCTTC	CASSSRTGKKGGYTF
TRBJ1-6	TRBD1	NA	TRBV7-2	TGTGCCAGCAGCTCCGTCGGACAGGGTAATTCACCCCTCCACTTT	CASSSVGQGNSPLHF
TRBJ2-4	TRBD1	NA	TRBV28	TGTGCCAGCAGTCGGACAGGGGAAAACATTCAGTACTTC	CASSRTGENIQYF
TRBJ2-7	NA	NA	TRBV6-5	TGTGCCGCGGGCGCCTACGAGCAGTACTTC	CAAGAYEQYF
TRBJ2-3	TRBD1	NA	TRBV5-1	TGCGCCAGCAGCACCCGGGACAGGGGGACAGATACGCAGTATTTT	CASSTRDRGTDTQYF